This T cell receptor beta chain was observed in a study of neurological immune-mediated disorders. CDR1 DFQATT and CDR2 SNEGSKA come from the germline V gene (reference sequence). Trimming shortened V by 6 bases and J by 0 bases, and 12 bases separated the two germline ends. This CDR3 is 14 amino acids long. TCRdb analysed the 5' RACE reads with MiXCR anew, one entry per CDR3 protein. The sample records 55,000 to 70,000 distinct CDR3 sequences, about an eighth being singletons. This clonotype was detected ten times or more. Its specificity is unknown. Regarding the study as a whole: The absence of shared CDR3 amino acid sequences among expanded clones across subjects suggests private repertoires in all groups.

The V gene is TRBV20-1, the J gene TRBJ1-3; possibly TRBD1 for D (5 bases). The specimen sequenced was PBMCs. The receptor's source is a man in his fifties or sixties in good health. The CDR3 DNA reads as TGCAGTGCGCTCCTAGGGGTCTCTGGAAACACCATATATTTT. Amino acids: CSALLGVSGNTIYF.